The 14 T cell receptor beta chains in this list originate from one sample, sequenced in a study of T cells in Graves' hyperthyroidism and ophthalmopathy. RNA transcripts gave rise to amplified TCR beta CDR3 regions. The HTBI primer set drove a first-round RT-PCR of the TCR CDR3. MiXCR, applied by TCRdb to the multiplex PCR reads, yields one record per CDR3 protein. The sample lists around 350,000 distinct CDR3 sequences, 19% occurring once. Sequencing input: blood. The receptors here all came from a young woman with Graves' hyperthyroidism.

This clonotype was seen at least ten times. The chain couples TRBV2 to TRBJ1-5, with a possible D match to TRBD1 (5 bases). The V end lost 8 bases, the J end lost 0 bases, and 23 bases lay between the germline ends. The germline V gene has CDR1 SNHLY and CDR2 FYNNEI. The CDR3 has 18 amino acids. The CDR3 nucleotides are TGTGCCAGCGCAAGGCAGGGCAGGGAACTTGTTAGCAATCAGCCCCAGCATTTT. Translation gives CASARQGRELVSNQPQHF.

This clonotype occurred many times. The chain is built from TRBV2 and TRBJ2-2; 8 bases are shared with TRBD1. The CDR3 runs 15 residues. With 6 bases clipped from V and 7 bases from J, the junction kept 10 bases outside the gene matches. From germline, CDR1 is SNHLY and CDR2 FYNNEI. CDR3: CASRGTTGEVGELFF. In DNA, the CDR3 is TGTGCCAGCAGGGGAACGACAGGGGAGGTCGGGGAGCTGTTTTTT. Supplemented by reference TRBV2 and TRBJ2-2, the full variable domain reads EPEVTQTPSHQVTQMGQEVILRCVPISNHLYFYWYRQILGQKVEFLVSFYNNEISEKSEIFDDQFSVERPDGSNFTLKIRSTKLEDSAMYFCASRGTTGEVGELFFGEGSRLTVL.

This clonotype has a handful of counts. The V gene is TRBV6-1, the J gene TRBJ1-6; TRBD1 is a possible D gene (5 bases). Germline CDR1 MNHNS, CDR2 SASEGT. V was cut by 3 bases and J by 8 bases, with 11 bases left in between. The CDR3 length is 14 residues. CDR3 bases: TGTGCCAGCAGTGATCAGGGTGGAGATTCACCCCTCCACTTT. Protein sequence: CASSDQGGDSPLHF.

The V call is TRBV7-9, the J call TRBJ2-5; 8 bases map to TRBD2. The CDR3 is made up of 15 amino acids. J lost 3 bases, V lost 3 bases, and 6 bases had no gene match. The V gene's germline CDR1 is SEHNR and CDR2 FQNEAQ (reference sequence). The CDR3 nucleotides read TGTGCCAGCAGCTTCGACGGGAGGGAGAAAGAGACCCAGTACTTC. It encodes CASSFDGREKETQYF.

V usage is TRBV6-2 or TRBV6-3 and J usage is TRBJ1-2; D is uncertain. Germline V gene sequence: CDR1 MNHEY, CDR2 SVGEGT. The V gene lost 6 bases and the J gene lost 8 bases, with 10 bases spanning the gap. This CDR3 region has 11 residues. In nucleotides, the CDR3 is TGTGCCAGCAGCCACACAAAAGGCTACACCTTC. It codes for CASSHTKGYTF.

This clonotype was counted at least ten times. The J gene is TRBJ2-7, the V gene TRBV15, with 12 bases aligning to TRBD2. J was trimmed by 4 bases and V by 2 bases; bases with no gene match: 9. Germline-derived CDR1 and CDR2 are LNHNV and YYDKDF (reference sequence). The length of the CDR3 is 17 residues. This chain's CDR3 is CATSRKKTSGGSYEQYF. The DNA of the CDR3 is TGTGCCACCAGCAGAAAAAAGACTAGCGGGGGTTCGTACGAGCAGTACTTC.

This clonotype was seen repeatedly, ten times or more. The V and J genes are TRBV20-1 and TRBJ2-4; D possibly corresponds to TRBD1 (5 bases). Looked up from germline, CDR1 is DFQATT and CDR2 is SNEGSKA (reference sequence). The CDR3 runs to 13 residues. The V and J ends lost 3 bases and 8 bases respectively, with 14 bases between them. CDR3: CSASQGWADIQYF. DNA of the CDR3: TGCAGTGCTAGTCAGGGATGGGCGGACATTCAGTACTTC.

This clonotype was recorded many times. The gene calls are TRBV12-3 or TRBV12-4 and TRBJ2-7, with a tentative D call TRBD1 (6 bases). This CDR3 region has 15 residues. With 6 bases removed from V and 3 bases from J, the gap between germline ends came to 18 bases. DNA for the CDR3: TGTGCCAGCAGCCGCGGGCAGGGCAGGGGCTACGAGCAGTACTTC. This sequence encodes CASSRGQGRGYEQYF.

This clonotype was detected many times. The chain links TRBV28 to TRBJ2-7, with TRBD2 as a possible D gene (6 bases). Trimming took 6 bases from V and 7 from J, leaving 13 bases between them. The CDR3 length is 12 residues. Germline loops: CDR1 MDHEN, CDR2 SYDVKM. This CDR3 is CASRAGGGEQYF. In nucleotides, the CDR3 is TGTGCCAGCAGAGCGGGTGGGGGGGAGCAGTACTTC.

The genes are TRBV28 and TRBJ2-5; 7 positions agree with TRBD1. The CDR3 has 14 amino acids. After removal of 7 bases from V and 5 bases from J, the junction contained 10 bases not matched to a gene. Germline assignment: CDR1 MDHEN and CDR2 SYDVKM. The CDR3 coding sequence is TGTGCCAGCATCCAGGCAGGGGGTGGGGAGACCCAGTACTTC. This sequence encodes CASIQAGGGETQYF.

This chain uses TRBV15 with TRBJ2-7, with a weak D call TRBD2 (6 bases). The V and J ends lost 1 base and 5 bases respectively, with 9 bases between them. CDR1 and CDR2 from the germline V gene are LNHNV and YYDKDF (reference sequence). The CDR3 is made up of 13 amino acids. CDR3 in amino acids: CATSRALANEQYF. CDR3 coding DNA: TGTGCCACCAGCAGAGCCCTAGCGAACGAGCAGTACTTC.

The gene calls are TRBV18 and TRBJ1-2; D is uncertain. V gave up 3 bases and J gave up 5 bases, with 25 bases separating them. The CDR3 consists of 18 residues. CDR1 is KGHSH and CDR2 is LQKENI in the germline V gene. For the CDR3, the DNA is TGTGCCAGCTCACCCCTTCGATACCTCCCGGGGAGTCCTTATGGCTACACCTTC. Residues: CASSPLRYLPGSPYGYTF.

The rearrangement uses TRBV29-1 and TRBJ1-1, with TRBD1 matching 11 bases. This CDR3 has 14 amino acids. Germline V gene sequence: CDR1 SQVTM, CDR2 ANQGSEA. V shed 4 bases and J 5 bases; nucleotides not matched to a gene: 6. CDR3 region: CSVGGGTGGTEAFF. The CDR3 nucleotides read TGCAGCGTTGGAGGGGGGACAGGGGGGACTGAAGCTTTCTTT.

Ten or more counts support this clonotype. V usage is TRBV5-1 and J usage is TRBJ2-7; the D gene is possibly TRBD2 (6 bases). Trimming cost V 1 base and J 0 bases, with 14 bases left between them. Germline V gives CDR1 SGHRS, CDR2 YFSETQ. CDR3 length: 16 residues. The CDR3 here is CASSLTTREFSYEQYF. CDR3 nucleotides: TGCGCCAGCAGCTTGACGACTAGAGAGTTCTCCTACGAGCAGTACTTC. Complete variable domain (other parts from reference TRBV5-1 and TRBJ2-7): KAGVTQTPRYLIKTRGQQVTLSCSPISGHRSVSWYQQTPGQGLQFLFEYFSETQRNKGNFPGRFSGRQFSNSRSEMNVSTLELGDSALYLCASSLTTREFSYEQYFGPGTRLTVT.